Following are 28 T cell receptor beta chains from one sample sequenced in a study of human T cells and chemical hapten exposure. MiXCR was run by TCRdb on the RACE reads, yielding one entry per CDR3 protein. The sample has approximately 80,000 distinct CDR3 sequences; about 11% are singletons. The sample's time point: patch test 1, 2 weeks after DPC sensitization. Treatment defined: therapeutic diphenylcyclopropenone sensitization with weekly scalp DPC. Sample: whole blood, taken in connection with sensitization to the hapten diphenylcyclopropenone (DPC). The source is a woman between 50 and 59 years old with alopecia areata. Some clones in this sample may be carry-over from other donors' samples.

This clonotype was counted a few times. The rearrangement links TRBV5-1 to TRBJ2-5, with TRBD2 identical over 8 bases. V lost 4 bases and J lost 3; bases outside the gene matches: 5. Germline CDR1 reads SGHRS; CDR2 reads YFSETQ. The CDR3 consists of 14 residues. This chain's CDR3 is CASSGGLVKETQYF. DNA of the CDR3: TGCGCCAGCAGCGGGGGACTAGTAAAAGAGACCCAGTACTTC.

The gene calls are TRBV14 and TRBJ1-1; the D is unclear. Trimming shortened V by 0 bases and J by 5 bases, and 13 bases separated the two germline ends. Germline lookup yields CDR1 SGHDN and CDR2 FVKESK. The CDR3 spans 15 residues. This CDR3 is CASSQERDLRTEAFF. CDR3 bases: TGTGCCAGCAGCCAAGAGCGCGACCTTAGGACTGAAGCTTTCTTT. The whole variable domain, filled in from reference TRBV14 and TRBJ1-1, reads EAGVTQFPSHSVIEKGQTVTLRCDPISGHDNLYWYRRVMGKEIKFLLHFVKESKQDESGMPNNRFLAERTGGTYSTLKVQPAELEDSGVYFCASSQERDLRTEAFFGQGTRLTVV.

Ten or more counts support this clonotype. The gene calls are TRBV11-2 and TRBJ2-6; 9 bases agree with TRBD1. Looked up from germline, CDR1 is SGHAT and CDR2 is FQNNGV. The CDR3 runs to 16 residues. V shed 4 bases and J 4 bases; nucleotides not matched to a gene: 5. The CDR3 protein is CASSSGTGNGANVLTF. The CDR3 bases are TGTGCCAGCAGCTCAGGGACAGGGAACGGGGCCAACGTCCTGACTTTC.

This clonotype was counted at least ten times. The chain is built from TRBV28 and TRBJ1-3; D is perhaps TRBD1 (5 bases). The germline V gene has CDR1 MDHEN and CDR2 SYDVKM. CDR3 size: 16 residues. The V gene lost 2 bases and the J gene lost 0 bases, with 11 bases spanning the gap. The CDR3 DNA follows: TGTGCCAGCAGTTTAGTCCCAGGGCGCTCTGGAAACACCATATATTTT. Its protein is CASSLVPGRSGNTIYF.

The chain is built from TRBV9 and TRBJ2-7; 7 bases map to TRBD1. The V and J ends lost 4 bases and 1 base, in that order; junction bases with no gene match: 8. CDR3 length: 15 residues. Germline V CDR1 and CDR2: SGDLS, YYNGEE. In DNA form, the CDR3 reads TGTGCCAGCAGCTTGGACAGGCCCCCTTCCTACGAGCAGTACTTC. It translates to CASSLDRPPSYEQYF.

There are a few counts of this clonotype. The chain recombines TRBV6-4 with TRBJ1-2; tentative D call: TRBD1 (5 bases). The CDR3 runs 16 residues. Germline V gene sequence: CDR1 MRHNA, CDR2 SNTAGT. The V end lost 2 bases, the J end lost 1 base, and 14 bases lay between the germline ends. The CDR3 DNA reads TGTGCCAGCAGTGACGGCCCAGGGATTAATAACTATGGCTACACCTTC. Amino acids: CASSDGPGINNYGYTF.

V and J are TRBV11-2 and TRBJ2-1, with unresolved D. Germline V gene lookup returns CDR1 SGHAT and CDR2 FQNNGV. CDR3 length: 17 residues. Trimming left V 0 bases short and J 0 bases short, with 12 bases between. The CDR3 bases are TGTGCCAGCAGCTTAGAGGTGCGGCTCCTCTCCTACAATGAGCAGTTCTTC. Its translation: CASSLEVRLLSYNEQFF.

In its sample, this clonotype was seen a few times. The V gene is TRBV28, the J gene TRBJ2-7, with 8 bases aligning to TRBD1. Germline CDR1 and CDR2: MDHEN and SYDVKM. Trimming took 3 bases from V and 2 from J; bases not matched to a gene: 3. There are 14 residues in the CDR3. The CDR3 sequence: CASSLQGATYEQYF. In DNA form, the CDR3 reads TGTGCCAGCAGTTTGCAGGGGGCGACCTACGAGCAGTACTTC.

This clonotype was seen only a few times. The chain has TRBV3-1 and TRBJ1-2, with D hard to call. V lost 1 base, J lost 3 bases, and 12 bases lay in between. CDR1 and CDR2 (germline): LGHDT, YNNKEL (reference sequence). CDR3 size: 15 residues. DNA for the CDR3: TGTGCCAGCAGCCAAGGCGGCCCACTTGACTATGGCTACACCTTC. It specifies CASSQGGPLDYGYTF. The full variable domain, in which reference TRBV3-1 and TRBJ1-2 provide the parts outside the CDR3, is DTAVSQTPKYLVTQMGNDKSIKCEQNLGHDTMYWYKQDSKKFLKIMFSYNNKELIINETVPNRFSPKSPDKAHLNLHINSLELGDSAVYFCASSQGGPLDYGYTFGSGTRLTVV.

The chain joins TRBV28 to TRBJ2-1; maybe TRBD2 (6 bases). Trimming pared 7 bases from V and 0 bases from J, leaving 13 bases between. The CDR3 extends over 15 amino acids. Germline loops: CDR1 MDHEN, CDR2 SYDVKM. CDR3: CASKGLFLSYNEQFF. The CDR3 DNA reads TGTGCCAGCAAGGGACTTTTTCTCTCCTACAATGAGCAGTTCTTC. Looking up the rest from reference TRBV28 and TRBJ2-1 gives the full variable domain: DVKVTQSSRYLVKRTGEKVFLECVQDMDHENMFWYRQDPGLGLRLIYFSYDVKMKEKGDIPEGYSVSREKKERFSLILESASTNQTSMYLCASKGLFLSYNEQFFGPGTRLTVL.

The table lists this clonotype with many counts. CDR3 bases: TGTGCCAGCAGTTACTCGAACAGGGGGACCACTGAAGCTTTCTTT. Translating gives CASSYSNRGTTEAFF. The rearrangement uses TRBV6-5 and TRBJ1-1, with TRBD1 matching over 8 bases. The V gene end was trimmed by 0 bases and the J gene end by 4 bases; junction bases not matched to a gene: 4. The CDR3 extends over 15 amino acids. Germline V lookup: CDR1 MNHEY, CDR2 SVGAGI.

The gene calls are TRBV12-3 or TRBV12-4 and TRBJ2-6; D remains ambiguous. V lost 3 bases, J lost 4 bases, and 16 bases lay in between. The CDR3 is 17 residues long. CDR3 bases: TGTGCCAGCAGTTTGGGTCTAGGGCACCTCGGGGCCAACGTCCTGACTTTC. This encodes CASSLGLGHLGANVLTF.

The rearrangement links TRBV4-1 to TRBJ1-1; D is unresolved. Per the germline V gene, CDR1 is MGHRA and CDR2 is YSYEKL. CDR3 length: 15 amino acids. The V end was cut by 3 bases, the J end by 1 base, with 12 bases between. The CDR3, as DNA: TGCGCCAGCAGCCACGCGGAGGGAAAGAACACTGAAGCTTTCTTT. Residues: CASSHAEGKNTEAFF.

There are a few counts of this clonotype. The rearrangement joins TRBV7-3 to TRBJ2-5; D uncertain. The ends were cut back, 1 base at V and 1 base at J, with 4 bases in the middle. CDR1 and CDR2 from the germline V gene are SGHTA and FQGTGA. The CDR3 contains 13 residues. CDR3 in amino acids: CASSLSSQETQYF. The CDR3 DNA reads TGTGCCAGCAGCTTAAGTTCCCAAGAGACCCAGTACTTC.

This clonotype occurred once. The CDR3: CASSLVEQYF. In nucleotides, the CDR3 is TGCGCCAGCAGCTTGGTTGAGCAGTACTTC. The chain joins TRBV5-1 to TRBJ2-7; D not resolved. This CDR3 is built from 10 residues. Germline CDR1 SGHRS, CDR2 YFSETQ. V was clipped by 0 bases and J by 7 bases, with 2 bases between them.

This clonotype was picked up many times. The rearrangement joins TRBV5-1 to TRBJ2-1; TRBD1 matches at 11 bases. With V trimmed by 4 bases and J by 12 bases, 6 bases remained unmatched. The CDR3 is 13 residues long. CDR1 and CDR2 from the germline V gene are SGHRS and YFSETQ. The CDR3 reads CASSAGTGGLQFF. The CDR3, as DNA: TGCGCCAGCAGCGCCGGGACAGGGGGTTTGCAGTTCTTC.

V and J are TRBV3-2 and TRBJ2-7. TRBV3-2 is a pseudogene locus. The CDR3 sequence is 15 residues long. The CDR3 loop reads CASSRRRKLCYEQYF. CDR3 nucleotides: TGTGCCAGCAGCCGTCGTCGCAAGTTGTGCTACGAGCAGTACTTC.

This clonotype showed up many times. The V and J genes are TRBV5-1 and TRBJ2-7; possible D gene TRBD1, 6 bases. Germline V CDR1 and CDR2: SGHRS, YFSETQ. This CDR3 contains 14 residues. The germline V and J ends were trimmed by 3 bases and 2 bases, with 12 bases remaining between them. CDR3 in DNA: TGCGCCAGCAGCTGGGCACAGGGACCCTACGAGCAGTACTTC. It yields the protein CASSWAQGPYEQYF.

In its sample, this clonotype was seen a few times. The rearrangement uses TRBV18 and TRBJ1-4; 8 bases agree with TRBD1. Germline values: CDR1 KGHSH, CDR2 LQKENI. J gave up 3 bases and V 2 bases, and 2 bases lay outside the gene matches. CDR3 size: 15 residues. CDR3 DNA sequence: TGTGCCAGCTCACCAAGACAGGGGTCTAATGAAAAACTGTTTTTT. It is translated as CASSPRQGSNEKLFF.

There are many counts of this clonotype. CDR3 DNA sequence: TGTGCCAGCAGCTTAGTTAGCGGGAGTTCGGGGGAGCTGTTTTTT. As protein: CASSLVSGSSGELFF. V gene TRBV7-2 combines with J gene TRBJ2-2, with 9 bases aligning to TRBD2. The CDR3 is made up of 15 amino acids. CDR1 and CDR2 (germline): SGHTA, FQGNSA. The junction had 5 bases not matched to a gene; V was cut back by 1 base and J by 8 bases.

This clonotype was picked up many times. The rearrangement links TRBV5-5 to TRBJ2-7; 9 bases line up with TRBD1. With V trimmed by 6 bases and J by 3 bases, 13 bases remained unmatched. The CDR3 extends over 16 amino acids. Germline V lookup: CDR1 SGHKS, CDR2 YYEKEE (reference sequence). In DNA form, the CDR3 reads TGTGCCAGCACCCCGGCCCCCGGGACAGGGAACTACGAGCAGTACTTC. This translates into CASTPAPGTGNYEQYF.

This clonotype was seen repeatedly, ten times or more. The chain combines TRBV7-2 with TRBJ2-4; D perhaps matches TRBD2 (6 bases). Trimming took off 1 base at V and 1 base at J, with 11 bases between the two ends. This CDR3 spans 16 amino acids. Germline CDR1 reads SGHTA; CDR2 reads FQGNSA. In nucleotides, the CDR3 is TGTGCCAGCAGCTTAGAGGCGGGGAGGGCCAAAAACATTCAGTACTTC. Translation: CASSLEAGRAKNIQYF.

A few counts support this clonotype. The rearrangement joins TRBV3-1 to TRBJ2-1, with TRBD2 matching over 8 bases. CDR3 size: 16 residues. Germline V gives CDR1 LGHDT, CDR2 YNNKEL (reference sequence). The junction had 4 bases not matched to a gene; V was cut back by 1 base and J by 2 bases. The CDR3: CASSQVGAGAYNEQFF. CDR3 bases: TGTGCCAGCAGCCAAGTGGGAGCGGGAGCCTACAATGAGCAGTTCTTC.

There are a few counts of this clonotype. The chain has TRBV6-2 or TRBV6-3 and TRBJ2-2; the D gene is possibly TRBD1 (6 bases). Germline lookup yields CDR1 MNHEY and CDR2 SVGEGT. The V gene lost 2 bases and the J gene lost 6 bases, with 10 bases spanning the gap. CDR3 length: 14 residues. CDR3 residues: CASSYGRGAGELFF. As DNA, the CDR3 is TGTGCCAGCAGTTACGGCAGGGGTGCCGGGGAGCTGTTTTTT.

This rearrangement joins TRBV7-2 to TRBJ2-7; D gene unclear. The CDR3 contains 13 residues. V was pared by 5 bases and J by 3 bases, with 11 bases between. The germline V gene encodes CDR1 SGHTA and CDR2 FQGNSA. In DNA form, the CDR3 reads TGTGCCAGCAGCCAGTTCACTAACTACGAGCAGTACTTC. Translated: CASSQFTNYEQYF.

The chain combines TRBV5-1 with TRBJ1-4; D call uncertain. V was trimmed by 4 bases and J by 0 bases, leaving 7 bases between them. The CDR3 loop spans 14 amino acids. Looked up from germline, CDR1 is SGHRS and CDR2 is YFSETQ. The CDR3 nucleotides read TGCGCCAGCAGCCCGACGTCAACTAATGAAAAACTGTTTTTT. Protein: CASSPTSTNEKLFF.

For the CDR3, the DNA is TGTGCCAGCAGAGGGGAATCAACAGGGCTGTCCTACGAGCAGTACTTC. Amino acid sequence: CASRGESTGLSYEQYF. This sequence joins TRBV27 and TRBJ2-7, with D possibly matching TRBD1 (6 bases). The CDR3 has 16 amino acids. Germline assignment: CDR1 MNHEY and CDR2 SMNVEV (reference sequence). V lost 6 bases and J 1 base, leaving 19 bases between the germline ends.

The chain uses TRBV30 and TRBJ1-2; D is perhaps TRBD1 (5 bases). The V end lost 2 bases, the J end lost 4 bases, and 5 bases lay between the germline ends. The CDR3 length is 11 residues. In germline, CDR1 is GTSNPN, CDR2 SVGIG (reference sequence). Here the CDR3 DNA reads TGTGCCTGGAGTAGGGGCTATGGCTACACCTTC. This gives the protein CAWSRGYGYTF.